These T cell receptor beta chains were read from a single sample in a study of shared clonotypes between healthy human individuals. Some clones are missing from TCRdb's copy, which holds only in-frame ones; the method was immunoSEQ multiplex PCR. The repertoire holds some 1 million clones, about 74% seen once, with about 1.5% in the top ten. The specimen sequenced was memory CD4+ T cells sorted from blood. These receptors were taken from a man aged 18 to 30 in good health. Both conserved end residues are part of each CDR3. The D gene is left open where the match is weak. Size is omitted from some rows. Given values are once, few, many or a class for expanded clones.

D gene	V gene	J gene	clone size	CDR3 protein	CDR3 DNA
TRBD2	TRBV11-2	TRBJ2-3	many	CASSLDFGGGADTQYF	TGTGCCAGCAGCTTAGATTTCGGCGGGGGGGCAGATACGCAGTATTTT
NA	TRBV5-4	TRBJ2-3	NA	CASSYRTNTDTQYF	TGTGCCAGCAGCTATCGGACCAACACAGATACGCAGTATTTT
NA	TRBV15	TRBJ1-2	NA	CATSQTGSNYGYTF	TGTGCCACCAGCCAAACCGGCAGCAACTATGGCTACACCTTC
NA	TRBV9	TRBJ2-5	NA	CASSVGELVGTQYF	TGTGCCAGCAGCGTTGGGGAACTTGTGGGGACCCAGTACTTC
NA	TRBV30	TRBJ1-1	NA	CAWRELNTEAFF	TGTGCCTGGAGGGAGTTGAACACTGAAGCTTTCTTT
NA	TRBV30	TRBJ2-7	NA	CAWSSRGLYEQYF	TGTGCCTGGAGCTCTAGGGGGTTATACGAGCAGTACTTC
TRBD1	TRBV7-3	TRBJ2-2	NA	CASSLDRDTGELFF	TGTGCCAGCAGCTTAGACAGGGACACCGGGGAGCTGTTTTTT
TRBD1	TRBV11-2	TRBJ1-6	NA	CASRTGTGEFSPLHF	TGTGCCAGCAGGACCGGGACAGGGGAGTTTTCACCCCTCCACTTT
NA	TRBV6-1	TRBJ1-2	NA	CASRSTGSGTYGYTF	TGTGCCAGCAGATCAACAGGGAGCGGAACTTATGGCTACACCTTC
TRBD1	TRBV6-5	TRBJ1-2	NA	CASRLGQATNYGYTF	TGTGCCAGCAGGCTTGGACAGGCAACTAACTATGGCTACACCTTC
NA	TRBV10-3	TRBJ2-5	NA	CATMREQSQETQYF	TGTGCCACCATGAGGGAGCAGAGCCAAGAGACCCAGTACTTC
TRBD1	TRBV7-2	TRBJ1-2	NA	CASSQRWTGSNGYTF	TGTGCCAGCAGCCAACGTTGGACAGGGTCAAATGGCTACACCTTC
NA	TRBV2	TRBJ2-5	NA	CASSTGLRETQYF	TGTGCCAGCAGCACGGGCCTCCGGGAGACCCAGTACTTC
NA	TRBV10-1	TRBJ2-4	few	CASSESGINIQYF	TGCGCCAGCAGTGAATCGGGGATAAACATTCAGTACTTC
NA	TRBV6-1	TRBJ1-5	NA	CASSDDRDQPQHF	TGTGCCAGCAGTGACGATAGGGATCAGCCCCAGCATTTT
NA	TRBV4-1	TRBJ2-7	once	CASSQQGNPYEQYF	TGCGCCAGCAGCCAGCAGGGTAACCCCTACGAGCAGTACTTC
TRBD1	TRBV28	TRBJ2-7	few	CASSSAGTGGGEQYF	TGTGCCAGCAGCTCCGCAGGGACAGGGGGCGGTGAGCAGTACTTC
NA	TRBV6-1	TRBJ1-1	NA	CASSIGGGFTEAFF	TGTGCCAGCTCCATCGGAGGGGGGTTCACTGAAGCTTTCTTT
NA	TRBV6-1	TRBJ1-3	NA	CASSGAPGNTIYF	TGTGCCAGCAGTGGGGCACCTGGAAACACCATATATTTT
NA	TRBV30	TRBJ1-2	NA	CAWRTRSRGYYGYTF	TGTGCCTGGAGAACCCGATCCAGGGGTTACTATGGCTACACCTTC
NA	TRBV5-1	TRBJ2-7	NA	CASSSGTEQYF	TGCGCCAGCAGCAGTGGAACCGAGCAGTACTTC
TRBD2	TRBV9	TRBJ2-5	few	CASSVEASGRKVTQYF	TGTGCCAGCAGCGTAGAAGCAAGCGGGAGGAAGGTGACCCAGTACTTC
TRBD2	TRBV5-8	TRBJ2-3	NA	CASSLELAGTDTQYF	TGTGCCAGCAGCTTGGAGCTAGCGGGCACAGATACGCAGTATTTT
TRBD1	TRBV5-1	TRBJ2-1	NA	CASSSTGGAAHEQFF	TGCGCCAGCAGCTCCACAGGGGGCGCGGCTCATGAGCAGTTCTTC
TRBD2	TRBV2	TRBJ2-2	NA	CASNLGTSGGAGELFF	TGTGCCAGCAACCTCGGGACTAGCGGGGGGGCAGGGGAGCTGTTTTTT
NA	TRBV4-3	TRBJ1-6	NA	CASSQERGIGSPLHF	TGCGCCAGCAGCCAAGAAAGGGGTATTGGGTCACCCCTCCACTTT
NA	TRBV20-1	TRBJ1-1	NA	CSVDGTEAFF	TGCAGTGTGGACGGCACTGAAGCTTTCTTT
NA	TRBV7-6	TRBJ1-4	NA	CASSPFNEKLFF	TGTGCCAGCAGCCCGTTTAATGAAAAACTGTTTTTT
NA	TRBV5-4	TRBJ1-1	once	CASRPGTGKNTEAFF	TGTGCCAGCAGACCCGGGACCGGGAAGAACACTGAAGCTTTCTTT
TRBD1	TRBV11-3	TRBJ1-1	NA	CASSQPDRARTEAFF	TGTGCCAGCAGCCAACCGGACAGGGCGAGGACTGAAGCTTTCTTT
NA	TRBV7-6	TRBJ2-1	once	CASSLTSRGEQFF	TGTGCCAGCAGCTTGACTAGTCGGGGTGAGCAGTTCTTC
NA	TRBV5-1	TRBJ2-3	few	CASSFSGAYTDTQYF	TGCGCCAGCAGCTTCTCAGGGGCTTACACAGATACGCAGTATTTT
TRBD2	TRBV7-2	TRBJ2-5	once	CASSLATSGAPFGTQYF	TGTGCCAGCAGCTTAGCGACTAGCGGGGCCCCTTTCGGGACCCAGTACTTC
NA	TRBV19	TRBJ1-1	NA	CASSPRLGTEAFF	TGTGCCAGTAGTCCCCGTTTGGGCACTGAAGCTTTCTTT
NA	TRBV4-1	TRBJ1-3	NA	CASSQEGSARNTIYF	TGCGCCAGCAGCCAAGAAGGCTCGGCTAGAAACACCATATATTTT
TRBD1	TRBV6-4	TRBJ2-7	NA	CASSDSICPTGEVREQYF	TGTGCCAGCAGTGACTCGATCTGCCCCACAGGGGAAGTTCGGGAGCAGTACTTC
TRBD2	TRBV6-5	TRBJ2-2	NA	CASSLRGDTGELFF	TGTGCCAGCAGCCTCCGGGGGGACACCGGGGAGCTGTTTTTT
TRBD1	TRBV6-1	TRBJ2-1	NA	CASSATGSSYNEQFF	TGTGCCAGCAGTGCGACAGGGAGCTCCTACAATGAGCAGTTCTTC
NA	TRBV27	TRBJ1-1	NA	CASSYGGKNTEAFF	TGTGCCAGCAGTTACGGGGGGAAGAACACTGAAGCTTTCTTT
NA	TRBV7-3	TRBJ2-3	once	CASSFSTDGVQYF	TGTGCCAGCAGCTTCTCGACCGATGGGGTGCAGTATTTT
NA	TRBV11-2	TRBJ1-2	NA	CASSKTARTLANYGYTF	TGTGCCAGCAGCAAGACAGCCCGCACGCTAGCTAACTATGGCTACACCTTC
NA	TRBV18	TRBJ1-1	NA	CASSQGLTNTEAFF	TGTGCCAGCTCACAGGGACTGACGAACACTGAAGCTTTCTTT
NA	TRBV27	TRBJ1-2	NA	CASRGRVSGYTF	TGTGCCAGCAGGGGCAGGGTCTCTGGCTACACCTTC
NA	TRBV28	TRBJ1-4	NA	CASSFQRSNEKLFF	TGTGCCAGCAGTTTCCAACGTTCTAATGAAAAACTGTTTTTT
NA	TRBV27	TRBJ2-3	NA	CASSLEGRGTDTQYF	TGTGCCAGCAGTTTAGAGGGTAGGGGAACAGATACGCAGTATTTT
NA	TRBV4-1	TRBJ2-7	NA	CASQYMLGIGEQYF	TGCGCCAGCCAATACATGCTGGGTATCGGCGAGCAGTACTTC
NA	TRBV15	TRBJ1-6	NA	CATSREQGGVLGSPLHF	TGTGCCACCAGCAGAGAGCAGGGCGGCGTGTTGGGCTCACCCCTCCACTTT
NA	TRBV5-1	TRBJ2-3	NA	CASNRRAGDTQYF	TGCGCCAGCAATAGGCGGGCGGGAGATACGCAGTATTTT
NA	TRBV7-9	TRBJ2-7	NA	CASLADANYEQYF	TGTGCCAGCCTTGCGGACGCCAACTACGAGCAGTACTTC
TRBD2	TRBV4-1	TRBJ2-7	NA	CASSQEVGRTRLVEQYF	TGCGCCAGCAGCCAAGAGGTGGGGCGGACTAGATTGGTCGAGCAGTACTTC
NA	TRBV6-5	TRBJ1-1	NA	CASSERKGTEAFF	TGTGCCAGCAGTGAAAGGAAGGGGACTGAAGCTTTCTTT
NA	TRBV5-6	TRBJ1-3	NA	CASSTGRGNPGNTIYF	TGTGCCAGCAGCACCGGGCGAGGGAACCCTGGAAACACCATATATTTT
NA	TRBV1	TRBJ2-7	many	CTSSQDARRDRVVNRPYEQYF	TGCACCAGCAGCCAAGATGCGAGGCGGGACAGAGTTGTCAATAGGCCCTACGAGCAGTACTTC